The clone carrying this T cell receptor (delta chain) was detected a few times. Its antigen is still unknown. The translation of this DNA and the TCRdb protein of a much larger clone differ at residue 14, probably owing to a read error; the protein shown here is translated from the DNA. The record originates from a study of γδ T cells in repeated Plasmodium falciparum infection. Study-wide background: Samples were taken at baseline, before some infections, and 21 days after each. Malian gammadelta TCRs were studied during no-transmission periods and across acute malaria episodes. Broader study findings: In Vdelta2-negative, largely Vdelta1+, gammadelta repertoires, repeated controlled infections appeared to drive clonal selection waves.

Vgamma9/Vdelta2+ and Vdelta2-negative gammadelta T cells were flow-sorted from PBMC for bulk sequencing. Germline V lookup: CDR1 TSWWSYY, CDR2 QGS. The CDR3 has 16 amino acids. Both TRG and TRD chains were sequenced from each sorted sample. TCRdb redid the clone calls on the multiplex PCR reads with CATT. The table shows 70,000 to 95,000 delta-chain clones, with under 1.5% occurring only once. The sequence was collected from a pool of human donors (malaria-infected and uninfected, not separated). The specimen sequenced was gamma-delta T cells from blood. The chain couples TRDV1 to TRDJ1; the D gene is possibly TRDD3 (6 bases). The CDR3 coding sequence is TGTGCTCTTGGAGAAAGGGTGGGGGGACATCGAAGAAAACCCATCTTT. As protein: CALGERVGGHRRKPIF.